The entry below gives a single T cell receptor (beta chain) sequence along with its context. What it recognizes is unknown. This sample stems from a study of beta chain features in type 1 diabetes. This CDR3 spans 15 amino acids. Germline V gene data show CDR1 as SGHDT and CDR2 as YYEEEE. The V gene end was trimmed by 4 bases and the J gene end by 3 bases; junction bases not matched to a gene: 6. Reverse transcribing all isolated RNA meant expressed TCRB transcripts were sequenced. TCRdb's table, derived via immunoSEQ multiplex PCR, lists solely in-frame clones and lacks some. The table has 250,000 to 350,000 clones, 15% seen once. Study conclusions and caveats: Comparison showed that naive, central memory and Treg TCRB repertoires appeared more similar among patients than among healthy donors. Researchers report that Type 1 diabetes patients had moderately but significantly shorter TCRB CDR3s across all four CD4+ subsets.

The TCR originated in a man between 18 and 29 years old with type 1 diabetes. This rearrangement joins TRBV5-6 to TRBJ2-7, with 11 positions matching TRBD2. Sequencing was performed on naive CD4+ T cells from blood. CDR3 nucleotides: TGTGCCAGCAGCAGGGGACTAGCGGAGATCTACGAGCAGTACTTC. This translates into CASSRGLAEIYEQYF.